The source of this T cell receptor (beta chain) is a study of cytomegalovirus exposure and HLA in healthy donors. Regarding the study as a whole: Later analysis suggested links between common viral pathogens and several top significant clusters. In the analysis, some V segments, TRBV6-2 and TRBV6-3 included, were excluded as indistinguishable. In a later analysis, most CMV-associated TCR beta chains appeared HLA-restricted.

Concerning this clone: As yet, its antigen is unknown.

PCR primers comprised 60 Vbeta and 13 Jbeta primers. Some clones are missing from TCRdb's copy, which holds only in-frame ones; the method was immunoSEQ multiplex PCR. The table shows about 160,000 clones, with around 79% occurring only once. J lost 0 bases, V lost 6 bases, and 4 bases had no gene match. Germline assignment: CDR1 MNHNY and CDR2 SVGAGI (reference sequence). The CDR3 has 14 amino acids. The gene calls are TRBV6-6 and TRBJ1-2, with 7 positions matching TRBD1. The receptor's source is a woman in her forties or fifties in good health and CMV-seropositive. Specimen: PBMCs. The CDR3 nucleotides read TGTGCCAGCAGAAGACAGGGTCCTAACTATGGCTACACCTTC. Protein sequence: CASRRQGPNYGYTF.